This T cell receptor (beta chain) was identified during a study of blood T cell repertoires in COVID-19. Overall study: Specimens from acute and convalescent COVID-19 originated in the United States, Italy and Spain. PBMCs, B-cell-depleted T cells, or T cells were the source of the cDNA or gDNA that made up the material.

Patients at the Seattle site were enrolled during active infection and followed longitudinally. Per the authors' pipeline: The authors estimated nucleated cell counts from reference gene primer amplification. Only in-frame clones appear in the TCRdb table, and some are missing; sequencing was by immunoSEQ multiplex PCR. Clonal size and the V and J genes are those of that table, whereas D and trimming came from the DNA. The table shows roughly 130,000 clones, with about nine tenths occurring only once. The CDR3 has 14 amino acids. Trimming shortened V by 3 bases and J by 5 bases, and 11 bases separated the two germline ends. The germline gives CDR1 LNHNV, CDR2 YYDKDF (reference sequence).

V gene TRBV15 combines with J gene TRBJ2-1; D perhaps matches TRBD1 (6 bases). The TCR originated in a human donor with COVID-19, enrolled during active disease. The donor label of this sample is uncertain. The sample consisted of peripheral blood. The CDR3 sequence is CATSSRDTHNEQFF. CDR3 sequence (DNA): TGTGCCACCAGCAGTCGGGACACCCACAATGAGCAGTTCTTC.